The present T cell receptor beta chain was sequenced within a study of cytomegalovirus exposure and HLA in healthy donors. At the level of the study: In a later analysis, the roughly 120 validation repertoires were reported to have used the same platform as the 600 to 700 first-cohort repertoires. Study-wide findings and caveats: Both high specificity and high sensitivity reportedly marked the classifier's diagnosis of cytomegalovirus status. Specificity for CMV antigens was confirmed in vitro for a few of the CMV-associated chains.

Of note for this clone: Its antigen remains unknown.

The assay was immunoSEQ multiplex PCR, and TCRdb's table has in-frame clones only and misses some. The sample shows 150,000 or so clones, about 89% of them seen only once. Separation from the approximately 670-subject first cohort characterized the approximately 120-subject validation cohort, to which the donors belonged. The receptor was isolated from a man aged 18 to 35 in good health and CMV-seropositive. Sequences were obtained from PBMCs.

CDR3 nucleotide sequence: TGTGCCAGCAGTGATGAGGTGAACACTGAAGCTTTCTTT. As protein: CASSDEVNTEAFF. The chain couples TRBV2 to TRBJ1-1, with D uncertain. V lost 3 bases to trimming and J lost 0 bases, with 5 bases between them. The V gene's germline CDR1 is SNHLY and CDR2 FYNNEI. This CDR3 has 13 residues. The entire variable domain, with the rest obtained from reference TRBV2 and TRBJ1-1, is as follows: EPEVTQTPSHQVTQMGQEVILRCVPISNHLYFYWYRQILGQKVEFLVSFYNNEISEKSEIFDDQFSVERPDGSNFTLKIRSTKLEDSAMYFCASSDEVNTEAFFGQGTRLTVV.